The 31 T cell receptor beta chains reported below all come from one sample, sequenced in a study of shared clonotypes between healthy human individuals. CD8 cells regarded as naive lacked CD45RO, were positively chosen for CCR7, and omitted terminally differentiated effector memory CD45RA+ cells. The repertoire was sequenced with immunoSEQ multiplex PCR; TCRdb's copy has only in-frame clones and lacks some. The sample lists about 2,200,000 clones; roughly 91% were seen once. The sample consisted of naive CD8+ T cells from PBMCs. The source of these receptors is a man in his late teens or twenties in good health. Some clones in this sample may be carry-over from other donors' samples.

This clone was recorded a few times. CDR3 sequence: CASSLSAHMNTEAFF. In DNA, the CDR3 is TGTGCCAGCAGTTTATCAGCCCACATGAACACTGAAGCTTTCTTT. This rearrangement joins TRBV27 to TRBJ1-1; D remains unclear. The CDR3 spans 15 residues. The V gene's germline CDR1 is MNHEY and CDR2 SMNVEV (reference sequence). V shed 0 bases and J shed 0 bases, with 8 bases lying between them.

This chain uses TRBV14 with TRBJ1-4; a possible D gene is TRBD1 (6 bases). CDR1 and CDR2 (germline): SGHDN, FVKESK. CDR3 length equals 15 residues. Trimming took 3 bases from V and 3 from J, leaving 11 bases between them. CDR3 in amino acids: CASSQGGRPNEKLFF. DNA for the CDR3: TGTGCCAGCAGCCAGGGGGGCAGACCTAATGAAAAACTGTTTTTT. The whole variable domain, remainder taken from reference TRBV14 and TRBJ1-4, is EAGVTQFPSHSVIEKGQTVTLRCDPISGHDNLYWYRRVMGKEIKFLLHFVKESKQDESGMPNNRFLAERTGGTYSTLKVQPAELEDSGVYFCASSQGGRPNEKLFFGSGTQLSVL.

The chain is built from TRBV2 and TRBJ1-1; D is unresolved. V gave up 1 base and J gave up 0 bases, with 12 bases separating them. From germline, CDR1 is SNHLY and CDR2 FYNNEI. The CDR3 is 16 amino acids. Written as DNA, the CDR3 is TGTGCCAGCAGTGAAGGAACAGAACCCCTGAACACTGAAGCTTTCTTT. Translated, it gives CASSEGTEPLNTEAFF.

This chain joins TRBV6-5 and TRBJ2-1, with D perhaps TRBD2 (5 bases). V lost 6 bases, J lost 7 bases, and 19 bases lay in between. Germline lookup yields CDR1 MNHEY and CDR2 SVGAGI. This CDR3 has 15 amino acids. The CDR3 DNA reads as TGTGCCAGCAGCCCTACTCGGGGAGCGGCAAATGAGCAGTTCTTC. This translates into CASSPTRGAANEQFF.

The chain is built from TRBV7-6 and TRBJ2-5, with D perhaps TRBD2 (5 bases). This CDR3 spans 13 amino acids. Trimming pared 5 bases from V and 3 bases from J, leaving 10 bases between. Germline V lookup: CDR1 SGHVS, CDR2 FNYEAQ. The CDR3 DNA reads TGTGCCAGCAGCGTGGACGGGGAAGAGACCCAGTACTTC. As protein: CASSVDGEETQYF. Together with reference TRBV7-6 and TRBJ2-5, the CDR3 gives the full variable domain: GAGVSQSPRYKVTKRGQDVALRCDPISGHVSLYWYRQALGQGPEFLTYFNYEAQQDKSGLPNDRFSAERPEGSISTLTIQRTEQRDSAMYRCASSVDGEETQYFGPGTRLLVL.

The gene calls are TRBV14 and TRBJ2-1; perhaps TRBD2 as D (5 bases). The V end was cut by 1 base, the J end by 7 bases, with 17 bases between. The CDR3 has 16 residues. Germline-derived CDR1 and CDR2 are SGHDN and FVKESK. The CDR3 loop reads CASSQVTGRTRNEQFF. CDR3 DNA sequence: TGTGCCAGCAGCCAAGTTACTGGGAGAACTCGGAATGAGCAGTTCTTC.

The chain couples TRBV12-5 to TRBJ2-3; 10 nucleotides line up with TRBD2. The V segment lost 5 bases and the J segment 4 bases; nucleotides outside the gene matches: 12. This CDR3 is built from 17 residues. Looked up from germline, CDR1 is LGHNT and CDR2 is FRNRAP. As DNA, the CDR3 is TGTGCTAGTGGTCCGGGTCTAGCGGGAGTGGGGGCAGATACGCAGTATTTT. It specifies CASGPGLAGVGADTQYF.

The chain joins TRBV7-9 to TRBJ2-1; 11 nucleotides agree with TRBD2. J was trimmed by 4 bases and V by 5 bases; bases with no gene match: 7. CDR1 and CDR2 from the germline V gene are SEHNR and FQNEAQ (reference sequence). This CDR3 has 16 amino acids. The CDR3 sequence is CASSALGTSGYNEQFF. The CDR3 DNA is TGTGCCAGCAGCGCATTAGGGACTAGCGGATACAATGAGCAGTTCTTC. The complete variable domain, with remaining parts taken from reference TRBV7-9 and TRBJ2-1, reads DTGVSQNPRHKITKRGQNVTFRCDPISEHNRLYWYRQTLGQGPEFLTYFQNEAQLEKSRLLSDRFSAERPKGSFSTLEIQRTEQGDSAMYLCASSALGTSGYNEQFFGPGTRLTVL.

On this clone itself: At the DNA level, this CDR3 is encoded by other sequences in the same sample as well. The chain employs TRBV6-5 and TRBJ1-5; D not resolved. V was pared by 0 bases and J by 5 bases, with 5 bases between. The CDR3 extends over 13 amino acids. Per germline, CDR1 MNHEY and CDR2 SVGAGI. The CDR3 region is CASSYSGDQPQHF. Here the CDR3 DNA reads TGTGCCAGCAGTTACTCCGGGGATCAGCCCCAGCATTTT.

The chain is built from TRBV9 and TRBJ1-4, with TRBD1 identical over 8 bases. Germline-derived CDR1 and CDR2 are SGDLS and YYNGEE. The CDR3 extends over 15 amino acids. V was clipped by 4 bases and J by 6 bases; unmatched bases: 8. The DNA for the CDR3 is TGTGCCAGCAGCTCGCAGGACAGGGTTGATGAAAAACTGTTTTTT. Protein product: CASSSQDRVDEKLFF. Variable domain in full (rest from reference TRBV9 and TRBJ1-4): DSGVTQTPKHLITATGQRVTLRCSPRSGDLSVYWYQQSLDQGLQFLIQYYNGEERAKGNILERFSAQQFPDLHSELNLSSLELGDSALYFCASSSQDRVDEKLFFGSGTQLSVL.

The chain is built from TRBV27 and TRBJ2-1, with 8 nucleotides matching TRBD2. The CDR3 length is 18 residues. The germline gives CDR1 MNHEY, CDR2 SMNVEV (reference sequence). The trim removed 4 bases at V and 9 bases at J, leaving 20 bases unmatched. The CDR3, as DNA: TGTGCCAGCAGTTCCTTTCCACCCGGACTAGCCCCGAGGGGTGAGCAGTTCTTC. Its protein is CASSSFPPGLAPRGEQFF.

The V gene is TRBV28, the J gene TRBJ2-3; a weak D match, TRBD1 (7 bases). The CDR3 runs to 20 residues. Trimming removed 1 base from V and 3 bases from J, with 26 bases in between. Germline CDR1 is MDHEN and CDR2 is SYDVKM. This chain's CDR3 is CASSLSAEFGGGGPTDTQYF. CDR3 coding DNA: TGTGCCAGCAGTTTATCCGCCGAATTTGGAGGGGGCGGACCTACAGATACGCAGTATTTT.

This chain joins TRBV27 and TRBJ2-5; D may correspond to TRBD1 or TRBD2 (6 bases each). The CDR3 extends over 15 amino acids. Germline-derived CDR1 and CDR2 are MNHEY and SMNVEV (reference sequence). V was clipped by 8 bases and J by 5 bases, with 21 bases between them. The CDR3 DNA follows: TGTGCCAGCCTAGAGTCATTCGGGGGCGGGGAGACCCAGTACTTC. Translating it yields CASLESFGGGETQYF.

The chain carries TRBV29-1 and TRBJ2-1, with 11 bases lining up with TRBD2. Germline CDR1 is SQVTM and CDR2 is ANQGSEA. The V segment lost 6 bases and the J segment 2 bases; nucleotides outside the gene matches: 9. There are 16 residues in the CDR3. CDR3 sequence: CSVGPTSGGTYNEQFF. CDR3 nucleotides: TGCAGCGTAGGTCCTACTAGCGGGGGAACCTACAATGAGCAGTTCTTC.

The chain recombines TRBV29-1 with TRBJ2-7; unclear D gene. The germline CDR1 and CDR2 sequences are SQVTM and ANQGSEA. The CDR3 is 13 amino acids. The germline V and J ends were trimmed by 2 bases and 3 bases, with 11 bases remaining between them. The CDR3 region is CSVEWGPGYEQYF. In DNA form, the CDR3 reads TGCAGCGTTGAATGGGGTCCTGGCTACGAGCAGTACTTC.

This chain's CDR3 is CASSLILGGAGELFF. Written as DNA, the CDR3 is TGTGCCAGCAGCTTAATCCTGGGCGGCGCCGGGGAGCTGTTTTTT. This rearrangement joins TRBV7-9 to TRBJ2-2; D is ambiguous. Trimming pared 2 bases from V and 6 bases from J, leaving 13 bases between. The length of the CDR3 is 15 residues. Germline CDR1 reads SEHNR; CDR2 reads FQNEAQ (reference sequence).

In the case of this clone: Other DNA variants within this sample encode the same CDR3. This chain uses TRBV13 with TRBJ2-7, with D perhaps TRBD2 (6 bases). This CDR3 is 13 amino acids long. The germline V and J ends were trimmed by 0 bases and 7 bases, with 10 bases remaining between them. The V gene's germline CDR1 is PRHDT and CDR2 FYEKMQ (reference sequence). In DNA form, the CDR3 reads TGTGCCAGCAGCTTAGGCCGTGGGGGGGAGCAGTACTTC. It is translated as CASSLGRGGEQYF.

This clone was recorded only once. A much larger clone is a single base away; this may be a read error. Other DNA sequences within the sample encode an identical CDR3. The chain links TRBV27 to TRBJ2-7; no clear D gene. CDR3 length: 13 residues. CDR1 is MNHEY and CDR2 is SMNVEV in the germline V gene (reference sequence). V lost 3 bases to trimming and J lost 0 bases, with 6 bases between them. The CDR3 bases are TGTGCCAGCAGTTTGGGCAACTCCTACGAGCAGTACTTC. Encoded protein: CASSLGNSYEQYF.

This clone was observed once. V is TRBV7-6 and J is TRBJ1-4; no clear D. The V gene lost 4 bases and the J gene lost 1 base, with 10 bases spanning the gap. CDR3 length: 15 residues. Germline V gene data show CDR1 as SGHVS and CDR2 as FNYEAQ. CDR3 sequence: CASSSFGETNEKLFF. CDR3 nucleotide sequence: TGTGCCAGCAGCTCATTCGGGGAAACTAATGAAAAACTGTTTTTT.

V usage is TRBV11-2 and J usage is TRBJ2-3; D call uncertain. The ends were cut back, 0 bases at V and 3 bases at J, with 19 bases in the middle. The CDR3 runs to 18 residues. The germline V gene encodes CDR1 SGHAT and CDR2 FQNNGV. The CDR3 region has the DNA TGTGCCAGCAGCTTAGATGGCCTAGGGCAGGCGATAACAGATACGCAGTATTTT. It translates to CASSLDGLGQAITDTQYF. Complete variable domain (other parts from reference TRBV11-2 and TRBJ2-3): EAGVAQSPRYKIIEKRQSVAFWCNPISGHATLYWYQQILGQGPKLLIQFQNNGVVDDSQLPKDRFSAERLKGVDSTLKIQPAKLEDSAVYLCASSLDGLGQAITDTQYFGPGTRLTVL.

The chain employs TRBV11-2 and TRBJ2-1, with 10 bases aligning to TRBD2. This CDR3 is 17 amino acids long. Germline V gives CDR1 SGHAT, CDR2 FQNNGV. V dropped 1 base and J dropped 5; count of bases not matched to a gene: 8. CDR3 nucleotides: TGTGCCAGCAGCTTAGCCGGACTAGCGGCGTTAAACAATGAGCAGTTCTTC. This sequence encodes CASSLAGLAALNNEQFF.

This chain connects TRBV6-1 to TRBJ2-1; 10 positions match TRBD2. The CDR3 has 19 residues. CDR1 is MNHNS and CDR2 is SASEGT in the germline V gene. V lost 0 bases and J lost 12; bases outside the gene matches: 20. The CDR3 DNA follows: TGTGCCAGCAGTGAAGCCTTACCGGTATTGAGGACTAGCGGAAACGGGCAGTTCTTC. It is translated as CASSEALPVLRTSGNGQFF.

The rearrangement uses TRBV27 and TRBJ2-1; 9 bases fit TRBD1. CDR3 length: 19 amino acids. Germline V gene lookup returns CDR1 MNHEY and CDR2 SMNVEV (reference sequence). V dropped 5 bases and J dropped 0; count of bases not matched to a gene: 14. CDR3 loop: CASSPMGPGTGSSYNEQFF. Written as DNA, the CDR3 is TGTGCCAGCAGTCCGATGGGTCCCGGGACAGGGAGCTCCTACAATGAGCAGTTCTTC.

The chain combines TRBV7-8 with TRBJ2-3; TRBD2 agrees at 7 bases. J gave up 2 bases and V 4 bases, and 12 bases lay outside the gene matches. The CDR3 runs 17 residues. CDR1 is SGHVS, CDR2 FQNEAQ, per germline. CDR3 DNA sequence: TGTGCCAGCAGCTACTATAAGCGGGGAGGTCCCACAGATACGCAGTATTTT. Protein product: CASSYYKRGGPTDTQYF.

This rearrangement joins TRBV18 to TRBJ1-2; 9 bases line up with TRBD1. J gave up 7 bases and V 0 bases, and 6 bases lay outside the gene matches. The V gene's germline CDR1 is KGHSH and CDR2 LQKENI. This CDR3 is 15 amino acids long. As DNA, the CDR3 is TGTGCCAGCTCACCACCGAATACAGGGGGCCCTGGCTACACCTTC. It yields the protein CASSPPNTGGPGYTF.

The rearrangement uses TRBV19 and TRBJ2-5, with 7 bases identical to TRBD2. Germline lookup yields CDR1 LNHDA and CDR2 SQIVND (reference sequence). The CDR3 has 14 amino acids. Trimming cost V 9 bases and J 6 bases; bases outside gene matches: 13. CDR3 sequence: CARRDSTSFKTQYF. The CDR3 DNA is TGTGCCAGGCGGGACTCGACTAGCTTTAAGACCCAGTACTTC.

Comments on this clone: The same CDR3 can be traced to other DNA sequences in this sample. The V gene is TRBV9, the J gene TRBJ2-7; 9 bases are shared with TRBD2. The CDR3 sequence is 15 residues long. Germline-derived CDR1 and CDR2 are SGDLS and YYNGEE. Germline trimming cut 4 bases from V and 3 bases from J; bases unmatched to any gene: 8. CDR3 amino acids: CASSPRGSGSYEQYF. CDR3 nucleotides: TGTGCCAGCAGCCCTCGGGGTAGCGGGAGCTACGAGCAGTACTTC. Full variable domain (rest looked up from reference TRBV9 and TRBJ2-7): DSGVTQTPKHLITATGQRVTLRCSPRSGDLSVYWYQQSLDQGLQFLIQYYNGEERAKGNILERFSAQQFPDLHSELNLSSLELGDSALYFCASSPRGSGSYEQYFGPGTRLTVT.

The genes are TRBV5-4 and TRBJ2-7; 8 bases map to TRBD2. The CDR3 extends over 15 amino acids. V was clipped by 3 bases and J by 3 bases; unmatched bases: 8. From germline, CDR1 is SGHNT and CDR2 YYREEE (reference sequence). The CDR3 bases are TGTGCCAGCAGCTGGAGTCTGCGGGGGGTCTACGAGCAGTACTTC. It codes for CASSWSLRGVYEQYF. The variable domain in full, with the rest retrieved from reference TRBV5-4 and TRBJ2-7, is ETGVTQSPTHLIKTRGQQVTLRCSSQSGHNTVSWYQQALGQGPQFIFQYYREEENGRGNFPPRFSGLQFPNYSSELNVNALELDDSALYLCASSWSLRGVYEQYFGPGTRLTVT.

The CDR3 region is CASSYSILAGTYEQYF. As DNA, the CDR3 is TGTGCCAGCAGTTACTCGATTTTAGCGGGAACTTACGAGCAGTACTTC. The chain employs TRBV6-5 and TRBJ2-7; TRBD2 aligns across 8 bases. The CDR3 consists of 16 residues. J gave up 4 bases and V 0 bases, and 8 bases lay outside the gene matches. Germline V gene sequence: CDR1 MNHEY, CDR2 SVGAGI.

J is TRBJ2-2 and V is TRBV27, with D tentatively TRBD2 (5 bases). The V and J ends lost 7 bases and 4 bases respectively, with 10 bases between them. Germline assignment: CDR1 MNHEY and CDR2 SMNVEV (reference sequence). CDR3 length equals 13 residues. This CDR3 is CASTPRGTGELFF. The CDR3 DNA sequence: TGTGCCAGCACCCCTCGGGGCACCGGGGAGCTGTTTTTT.

This sequence joins TRBV7-9 and TRBJ2-5; TRBD1 agrees at 8 bases. Judging by the DNA end, TRBJ2-7 fits better; the J call may be wrong. Looked up from germline, CDR1 is SEHNR and CDR2 is FQNEAQ (reference sequence). The CDR3 contains 15 residues. Written as DNA, the CDR3 is TGTGCCAGCAGCCTTCCGGGACAGGTCTCCTACGAGCAGTACTTC. Translated: CASSLPGQVSYEQYF.